One and the same sample provided the 14 T cell receptor beta chains below, sequenced in a study of CD8+ T cells in alopecia areata. Extracted from the samples, RNA was reverse transcribed into cDNA to serve as the sequencing template. The data were produced by immunoSEQ multiplex PCR, yet TCRdb's version contains in-frame clones alone and is incomplete. The top ten clones hold around 6% of a sample with fewer than 90,000 clones, 45% to 60% of them seen once. Sequencing input: NKG2D-high CD8+ T cells sorted from blood. The receptors were gathered from a human donor with alopecia areata.

This clone came up a few times. This chain links TRBV27 with TRBJ2-2; D is perhaps TRBD1 or TRBD2 (5 bases each). V lost 3 bases to trimming and J lost 11 bases, with 25 bases between them. The CDR3 loop spans 17 amino acids. The germline V gene has CDR1 MNHEY and CDR2 SMNVEV (reference sequence). The CDR3 spells CASSLGPHYISVVELFF. DNA for the CDR3: TGTGCCAGCAGTTTGGGACCCCACTACATTTCGGTAGTTGAGCTGTTTTTT.

The J gene is TRBJ2-4, the V gene TRBV2; D gene ambiguous. CDR1 is SNHLY and CDR2 is FYNNEI in the germline V gene. Trimming removed 7 bases from V and 2 bases from J, with 12 bases in between. This CDR3 has 14 residues. The CDR3 region is CASKFFVTKNIQYF. The CDR3 DNA sequence: TGTGCCAGCAAGTTCTTCGTGACCAAAAACATTCAGTACTTC. Full variable domain (rest looked up from reference TRBV2 and TRBJ2-4): EPEVTQTPSHQVTQMGQEVILRCVPISNHLYFYWYRQILGQKVEFLVSFYNNEISEKSEIFDDQFSVERPDGSNFTLKIRSTKLEDSAMYFCASKFFVTKNIQYFGAGTRLSVL.

This clone was detected only a few times. The V call is TRBV5-1, the J call TRBJ1-5, with TRBD1 matching 7 bases. Germline CDR1 is SGHRS and CDR2 is YFSETQ. The CDR3 has 15 residues. J gave up 0 bases and V 3 bases, and 3 bases lay outside the gene matches. CDR3 nucleotide sequence: TGCGCCAGCAGCTGGGGGACAGATAGCAATCAGCCCCAGCATTTT. Translating gives CASSWGTDSNQPQHF.

This clone was observed a few times. CDR3 region: CAITTSGLDTQYF. The CDR3 DNA reads TGTGCCATCACGACTAGCGGGTTAGATACGCAGTATTTT. The chain has TRBV10-3 and TRBJ2-3; 10 bases are shared with TRBD2. J was trimmed by 5 bases and V by 7 bases; bases with no gene match: 3. The CDR3 length is 13 residues. Germline V gene data show CDR1 as ENHRY and CDR2 as SYGVKD.

This chain links TRBV27 with TRBJ2-7, with D unclear. CDR3 length equals 13 residues. Trimming stripped 7 bases from V and 3 bases from J, with 13 bases between. The germline V gene has CDR1 MNHEY and CDR2 SMNVEV (reference sequence). CDR3 residues: CASMGTSLYEQYF. The CDR3 coding sequence is TGTGCCAGCATGGGAACTTCACTCTACGAGCAGTACTTC.

Turning to this clone: The same CDR3 arises from other DNA sequences in this sample as well. The chain joins TRBV28 to TRBJ2-1; D not certain. In germline, CDR1 is MDHEN, CDR2 SYDVKM. V was cut by 5 bases and J by 0 bases, with 11 bases left in between. There are 15 residues in the CDR3. The DNA for the CDR3 is TGTGCCAGCAGTGACGCCACGACCTCCTACAATGAGCAGTTCTTC. This translates into CASSDATTSYNEQFF. The whole variable domain, remainder taken from reference TRBV28 and TRBJ2-1, is DVKVTQSSRYLVKRTGEKVFLECVQDMDHENMFWYRQDPGLGLRLIYFSYDVKMKEKGDIPEGYSVSREKKERFSLILESASTNQTSMYLCASSDATTSYNEQFFGPGTRLTVL.

This rearrangement joins TRBV27 to TRBJ2-7; 7 bases map to TRBD2. Germline trimming cut 4 bases from V and 4 bases from J; bases unmatched to any gene: 10. Looked up from germline, CDR1 is MNHEY and CDR2 is SMNVEV (reference sequence). This CDR3 contains 15 residues. The chain's CDR3 is CASSSRLASQYEQYF. The CDR3, as DNA: TGTGCCAGCAGTTCCCGACTAGCCTCTCAGTACGAGCAGTACTTC.

The V gene is TRBV27, the J gene TRBJ2-7, with a possible D match to TRBD2 (7 bases). Judging by the DNA end, TRBJ2-1 fits better; the J call may be wrong. CDR3 length equals 14 residues. The germline gives CDR1 MNHEY, CDR2 SMNVEV (reference sequence). For the CDR3, the DNA is TGTGCCAGCAGTTTACGAGGGGGGGGGAATGAGCAGTTCTTC. This translates into CASSLRGGGNEQFF.

J is TRBJ2-1 and V is TRBV13, with D perhaps matching TRBD1 (6 bases). The ends were cut back, 8 bases at V and 6 bases at J, with 17 bases in the middle. CDR1 and CDR2 (germline): PRHDT, FYEKMQ (reference sequence). This CDR3 contains 14 residues. CDR3 sequence: CASGVQGFGNEQFF. The CDR3, as DNA: TGTGCCAGCGGCGTCCAGGGGTTTGGCAATGAGCAGTTCTTC.

This sequence joins TRBV4-3 and TRBJ2-3; D is unclear. Looked up from germline, CDR1 is LGHNA and CDR2 is YSLEER. The CDR3 spans 19 residues. V dropped 0 bases and J dropped 6 bases, with 25 bases sitting between them. CDR3 residues: CASSQDRVLWGINVDTQYF. As DNA, the CDR3 is TGCGCCAGCAGCCAAGATAGGGTCCTCTGGGGTATAAACGTGGATACGCAGTATTTT.

The chain couples TRBV29-1 to TRBJ2-7; D is uncertain. Between the trimmed V and J ends, which lost 0 bases and 2 bases, there was a span of 8 bases. Germline V gene data show CDR1 as SQVTM and CDR2 as ANQGSEA. The CDR3 sequence is 13 residues long. The CDR3 reads CSVEDGETYEQYF. CDR3 sequence (DNA): TGCAGCGTTGAAGATGGGGAAACCTACGAGCAGTACTTC.

With respect to this clone: Other DNA sequences in the same sample also yield this CDR3. V usage is TRBV28 and J usage is TRBJ1-5; D uncertain. Between the trimmed V and J ends, which lost 4 bases and 4 bases, there was a span of 11 bases. The CDR3 has 14 residues. Germline assignment: CDR1 MDHEN and CDR2 SYDVKM. This CDR3 reads CASSWTASNQPQHF. The CDR3 DNA reads as TGTGCCAGCAGTTGGACGGCCTCGAATCAGCCCCAGCATTTT.

The CDR3 DNA reads as TGCAGCGTTGAGAGAGGGGGCGGCGAGCAGTACTTC. Encoded protein: CSVERGGGEQYF. The chain links TRBV29-1 to TRBJ2-7; TRBD1 aligns across 7 bases. Germline CDR1 is SQVTM and CDR2 is ANQGSEA. The CDR3 consists of 12 residues. Germline trimming cut 3 bases from V and 6 bases from J; bases unmatched to any gene: 5.

The chain couples TRBV15 to TRBJ2-2; no firm D call. The ends were cut back, 3 bases at V and 5 bases at J, with 1 base in the middle. The CDR3 contains 11 residues. Per germline, CDR1 LNHNV and CDR2 YYDKDF (reference sequence). The CDR3 loop reads CATSSTGELFF. The CDR3 nucleotides read TGTGCCACCAGCAGTACCGGGGAGCTGTTTTTT.